The clone carrying this T cell receptor beta chain was observed many times. The antigen is not known. TCRdb analysed the RT-PCR reads with MiXCR anew, one entry per CDR3 protein. Of 530,000 or so distinct CDR3 sequences detected, over 9.5% appear once; the ten largest clones hold around 9.6%. This CDR3 region has 13 residues. Germline V gene data show CDR1 as MNHNY and CDR2 as SVGAGI (reference sequence). Trimming removed 5 bases at V and 4 bases at J, with 11 bases between. The sample belongs to a study of response to subunit inactivated influenza vaccine. Study-wide results and caveats: Seasonal influenza vaccination, on each occasion, was suggested by the authors to recruit few new T cells.

The chain carries TRBV6-6 and TRBJ1-2; the D gene is possibly TRBD1 (5 bases). The clonotype originates from a man aged 45 to 65 who received an inactivated influenza vaccine. This sample comprised PBMCs from blood, obtained on the day of vaccination. As DNA, the CDR3 is TGTGCCAGCAGTGCAGGGTCGGGCTATGGCTACACCTTC. This sequence encodes CASSAGSGYGYTF.